Reported below is one T cell receptor (beta chain). From germline, CDR1 is SGHRS and CDR2 YFSETQ. The CDR3 spans 15 residues. V gave up 4 bases and J gave up 6 bases, with 19 bases separating them. Via MiXCR, TCRdb re-called the 5' RACE reads, giving one row per CDR3 protein. There are about 82,000 distinct CDR3 sequences in the sample; 5% occur only once, and around 7.6% lies in the top ten. This entry comes from a study of T cells of healthy individuals. This clonotype originated in a female donor in good health. This rearrangement joins TRBV5-1 to TRBJ1-2; D gene uncertain. The CDR3 reads CASSKEGQRSHGYTF. For the CDR3, the DNA is TGCGCCAGCAGCAAGGAAGGCCAGCGCTCTCATGGCTACACCTTC.